This record concerns one TCR beta chain sequence. This entry comes from a study of cytomegalovirus exposure and HLA in healthy donors. The PCR contained 60 Vbeta and 13 Jbeta primers. Assay: immunoSEQ multiplex PCR; the TCRdb copy retains only in-frame clones and omits some. The repertoire consists of 80,000 to 100,000 clones, with 73% occurring once and the leading ten covering roughly 3.5%. Sequences were obtained from PBMCs. The origin of this receptor is a man in his forties in good health and CMV-seronegative.

CDR3 nucleotide sequence: TGTGCCAGCAGCTATAGACAGGACACTAGCACAGATACGCAGTATTTT. Encoded protein: CASSYRQDTSTDTQYF. The genes are TRBV7-2 and TRBJ2-3, with TRBD1 as a possible D gene (6 bases). CDR1 and CDR2 (germline): SGHTA, FQGNSA. CDR3 length: 16 amino acids. V lost 4 bases and J lost 0, with 14 bases in between. Full variable domain (outside the CDR3, taken from reference TRBV7-2 and TRBJ2-3): GAGVSQSPSNKVTEKGKDVELRCDPISGHTALYWYRQSLGQGLEFLIYFQGNSAPDKSGLPSDRFSAERTGGSVSTLTIQRTQQEDSAVYLCASSYRQDTSTDTQYFGPGTRLTVL.